This TCR beta chain was profiled in a study of blood T cell repertoires in COVID-19. Study overall: Sites in the United States, Italy and Spain provided acute and convalescent COVID-19 samples. PBMCs, B-cell-depleted T cells, or T cells provided the cDNA or gDNA that made up the material.

The CDR3 is 15 residues long. Original data processing: Using reference gene primer amplification, nucleated cell counts were estimated. Only in-frame clones appear in the TCRdb table, and some are missing; sequencing was by immunoSEQ multiplex PCR. D and trimming were read from the DNA, whereas the V and J calls and clone size are those reported in that table. The sample has tens of thousands of clones; roughly 91% are singletons. The sequence was obtained from a man aged 50 or older with active COVID-19. The sequencing input was peripheral blood. V usage is TRBV21-1 and J usage is TRBJ2-7; the DNA was not compared with TRBD1, the D call given in the table. TRBV21-1 is classified as a pseudogene. CDR3 in amino acids: CASSKARQLSYEQYF. The CDR3 bases are TGTGCCAGCAGCAAAGCGAGACAGCTATCCTACGAGCAGTACTTC.